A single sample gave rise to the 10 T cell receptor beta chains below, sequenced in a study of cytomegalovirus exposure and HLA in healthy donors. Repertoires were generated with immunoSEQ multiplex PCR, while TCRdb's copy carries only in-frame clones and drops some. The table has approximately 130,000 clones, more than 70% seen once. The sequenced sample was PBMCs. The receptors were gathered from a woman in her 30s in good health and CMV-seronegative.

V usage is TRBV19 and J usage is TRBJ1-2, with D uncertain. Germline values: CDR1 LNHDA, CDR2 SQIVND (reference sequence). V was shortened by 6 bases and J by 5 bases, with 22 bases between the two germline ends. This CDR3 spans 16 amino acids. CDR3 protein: CASRDPGGGEFYGYTF. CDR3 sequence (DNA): TGTGCCAGTAGAGACCCGGGCGGTGGGGAGTTTTATGGCTACACCTTC.

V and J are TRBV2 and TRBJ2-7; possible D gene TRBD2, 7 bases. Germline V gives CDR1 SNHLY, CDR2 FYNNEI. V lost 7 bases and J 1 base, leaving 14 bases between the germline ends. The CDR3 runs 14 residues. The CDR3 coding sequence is TGTGCCAGCAAGGCGGGGGCCCTTTCCTACGAGCAGTACTTC. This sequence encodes CASKAGALSYEQYF.

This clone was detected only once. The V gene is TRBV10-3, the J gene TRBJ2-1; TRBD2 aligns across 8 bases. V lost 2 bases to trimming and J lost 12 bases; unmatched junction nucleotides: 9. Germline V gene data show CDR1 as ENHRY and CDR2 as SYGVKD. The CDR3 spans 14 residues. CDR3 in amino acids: CAISERGGELGQFF. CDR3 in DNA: TGTGCCATCAGTGAGCGGGGGGGCGAATTAGGGCAGTTCTTC.

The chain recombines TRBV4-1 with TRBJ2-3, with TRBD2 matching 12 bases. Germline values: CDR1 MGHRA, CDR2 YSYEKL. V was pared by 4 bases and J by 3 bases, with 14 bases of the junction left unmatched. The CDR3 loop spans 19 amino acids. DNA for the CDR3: TGCGCCAGCAGCCTATTCGAGCTGGTACTAGCGGGGGGAACAGATACGCAGTATTTT. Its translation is CASSLFELVLAGGTDTQYF.

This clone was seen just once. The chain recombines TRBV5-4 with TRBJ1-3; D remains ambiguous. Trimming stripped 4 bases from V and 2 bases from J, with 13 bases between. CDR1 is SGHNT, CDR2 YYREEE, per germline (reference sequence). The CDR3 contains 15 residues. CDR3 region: CASSQGGETGNTIYF. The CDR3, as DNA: TGTGCCAGCAGCCAAGGCGGGGAAACTGGAAACACCATATATTTT.

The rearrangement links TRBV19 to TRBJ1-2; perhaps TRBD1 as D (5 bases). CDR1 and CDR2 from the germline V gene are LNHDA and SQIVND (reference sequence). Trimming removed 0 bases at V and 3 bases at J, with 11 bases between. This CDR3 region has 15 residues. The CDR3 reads CASSIDPWGDYGYTF. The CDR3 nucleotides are TGTGCCAGTAGTATAGACCCCTGGGGGGACTATGGCTACACCTTC.

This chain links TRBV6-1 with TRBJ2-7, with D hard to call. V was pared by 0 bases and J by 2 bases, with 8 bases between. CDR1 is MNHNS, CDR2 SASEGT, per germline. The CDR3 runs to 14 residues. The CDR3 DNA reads TGTGCCAGCAGTGAAGCGAGGCTGGCCTACGAGCAGTACTTC. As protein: CASSEARLAYEQYF.

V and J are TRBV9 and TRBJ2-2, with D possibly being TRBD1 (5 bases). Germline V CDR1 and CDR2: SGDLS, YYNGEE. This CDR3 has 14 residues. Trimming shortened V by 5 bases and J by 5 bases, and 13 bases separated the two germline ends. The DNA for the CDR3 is TGTGCCAGCAGGGCAGGGATAGAAACCGGGGAGCTGTTTTTT. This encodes CASRAGIETGELFF.

The CDR3 reads CASSWGSGGTDTQYF. The CDR3 coding sequence is TGTGCCAGTAGTTGGGGTAGCGGGGGCACAGATACGCAGTATTTT. The chain uses TRBV19 and TRBJ2-3; the match to TRBD2 covers 8 bases. With V trimmed by 5 bases and J by 1 base, 5 bases remained unmatched. Germline CDR1 reads LNHDA; CDR2 reads SQIVND (reference sequence). The CDR3 totals 15 residues.

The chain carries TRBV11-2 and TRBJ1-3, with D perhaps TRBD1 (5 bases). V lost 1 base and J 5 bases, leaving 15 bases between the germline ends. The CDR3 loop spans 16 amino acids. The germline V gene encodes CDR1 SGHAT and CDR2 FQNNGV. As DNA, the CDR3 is TGTGCCAGCAGCTTAGCAAGGGGCGCGTACAGAAACACCATATATTTT. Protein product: CASSLARGAYRNTIYF.